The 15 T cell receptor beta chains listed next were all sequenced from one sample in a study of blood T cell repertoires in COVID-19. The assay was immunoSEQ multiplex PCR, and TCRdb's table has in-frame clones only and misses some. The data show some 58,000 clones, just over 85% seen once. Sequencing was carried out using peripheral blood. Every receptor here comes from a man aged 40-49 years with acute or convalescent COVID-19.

Written as DNA, the CDR3 is TGTGCCTGGAGTGTAGGGACACTCAATCAGCCCCAGCATTTT. Amino acids: CAWSVGTLNQPQHF. The chain recombines TRBV30 with TRBJ1-5; weak D call: TRBD1 (6 bases). Trimming removed 0 bases from V and 3 bases from J, with 9 bases in between. Germline CDR1 reads GTSNPN; CDR2 reads SVGIG (reference sequence). The CDR3 loop spans 14 amino acids.

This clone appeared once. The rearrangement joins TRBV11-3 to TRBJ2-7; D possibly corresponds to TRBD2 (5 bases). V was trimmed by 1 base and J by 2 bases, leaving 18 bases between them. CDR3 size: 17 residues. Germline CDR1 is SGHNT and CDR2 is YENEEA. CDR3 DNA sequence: TGTGCCAGCAGCTTAGCTGGCTTCTCGCGGGCCGCCTACGAGCAGTACTTC. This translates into CASSLAGFSRAAYEQYF.

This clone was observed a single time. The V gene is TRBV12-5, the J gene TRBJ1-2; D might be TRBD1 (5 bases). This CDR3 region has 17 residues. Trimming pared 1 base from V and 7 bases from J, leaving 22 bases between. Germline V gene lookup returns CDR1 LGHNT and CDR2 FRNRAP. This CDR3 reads CASGLGPMSKGLSGYTF. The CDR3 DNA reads TGTGCTAGTGGTTTGGGCCCTATGTCCAAGGGGTTGTCTGGCTACACCTTC.

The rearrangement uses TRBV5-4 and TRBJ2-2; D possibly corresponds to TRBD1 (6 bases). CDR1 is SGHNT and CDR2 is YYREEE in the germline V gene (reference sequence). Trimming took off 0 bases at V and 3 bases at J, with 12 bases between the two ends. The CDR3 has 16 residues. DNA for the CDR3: TGTGCCAGCAGCTTGGTTTTGGGGGCGTACACCGGGGAGCTGTTTTTT. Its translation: CASSLVLGAYTGELFF.

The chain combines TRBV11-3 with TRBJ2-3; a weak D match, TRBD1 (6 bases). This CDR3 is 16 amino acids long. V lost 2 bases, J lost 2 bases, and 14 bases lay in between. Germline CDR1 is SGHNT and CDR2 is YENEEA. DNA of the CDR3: TGTGCCAGCAGCTTAATGGGGGCAGTTAACACAGATACGCAGTATTTT. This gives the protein CASSLMGAVNTDTQYF.

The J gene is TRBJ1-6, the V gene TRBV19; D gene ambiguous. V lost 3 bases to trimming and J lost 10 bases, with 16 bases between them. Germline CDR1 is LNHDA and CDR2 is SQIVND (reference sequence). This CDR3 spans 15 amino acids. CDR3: CASSMVRGVASPLHF. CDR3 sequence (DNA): TGTGCCAGTAGTATGGTCCGCGGGGTAGCCTCACCCCTCCACTTT.

CDR3 DNA sequence: TGCGCCAGCAGCCAAGACAGGGGTGTGTCACCCCTCCACTTT. This translates into CASSQDRGVSPLHF. The chain recombines TRBV4-1 with TRBJ1-6; D possibly corresponds to TRBD1 (6 bases). The V gene lost 0 bases and the J gene lost 10 bases, with 10 bases spanning the gap. Germline lookup yields CDR1 MGHRA and CDR2 YSYEKL. This CDR3 spans 14 amino acids.

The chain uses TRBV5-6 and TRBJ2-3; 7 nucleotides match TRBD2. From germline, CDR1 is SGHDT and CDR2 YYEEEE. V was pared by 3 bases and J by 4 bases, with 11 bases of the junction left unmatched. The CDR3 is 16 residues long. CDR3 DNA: TGTGCCAGCAGCTGGCCCATAGCGGGTTCGGCAGATACGCAGTATTTT. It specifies CASSWPIAGSADTQYF.

CDR3 amino acids: CATSEGGAGEKLFF. The CDR3 DNA sequence: TGTGCCACCAGTGAAGGGGGGGCCGGAGAAAAACTGTTTTTT. The chain is built from TRBV24-1 and TRBJ1-4; possibly TRBD1 for D (6 bases). V lost 4 bases and J lost 8, with 13 bases in between. The V gene's germline CDR1 is KGHDR and CDR2 SFDVKD. This CDR3 has 14 amino acids.

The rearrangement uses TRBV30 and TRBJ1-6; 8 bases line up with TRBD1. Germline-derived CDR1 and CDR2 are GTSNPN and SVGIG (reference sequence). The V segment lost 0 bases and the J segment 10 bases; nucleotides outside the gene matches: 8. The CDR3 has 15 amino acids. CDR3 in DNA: TGTGCCTGGAGTGTACCGGGACAGGCTCCCTCACCCCTCCACTTT. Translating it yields CAWSVPGQAPSPLHF.

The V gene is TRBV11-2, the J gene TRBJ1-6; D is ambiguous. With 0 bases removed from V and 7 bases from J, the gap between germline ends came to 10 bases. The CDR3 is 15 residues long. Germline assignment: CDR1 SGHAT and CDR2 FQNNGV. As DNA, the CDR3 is TGTGCCAGCAGCTTAGATCGTGTAGTGAATTCACCCCTCCACTTT. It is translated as CASSLDRVVNSPLHF.

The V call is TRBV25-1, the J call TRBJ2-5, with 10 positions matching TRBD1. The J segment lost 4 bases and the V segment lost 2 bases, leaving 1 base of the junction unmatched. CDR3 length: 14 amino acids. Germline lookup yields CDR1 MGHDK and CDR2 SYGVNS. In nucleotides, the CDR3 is TGTGCCAGCAGTGAAAGGGACAGGGGAGAGACCCAGTACTTC. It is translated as CASSERDRGETQYF.

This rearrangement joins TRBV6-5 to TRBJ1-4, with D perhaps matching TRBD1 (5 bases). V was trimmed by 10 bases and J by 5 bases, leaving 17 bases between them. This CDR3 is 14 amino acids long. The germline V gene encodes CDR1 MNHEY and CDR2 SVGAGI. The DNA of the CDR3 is TGTGCCACCGCCCGTCGGCAGGGAAATGAAAAACTGTTTTTT. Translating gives CATARRQGNEKLFF.

The CDR3 reads CASSLGTVTNTEAFF. DNA of the CDR3: TGCGCCAGCAGCTTGGGTACAGTTACGAACACTGAAGCTTTCTTT. The chain recombines TRBV5-1 with TRBJ1-1; D ambiguous. CDR1 is SGHRS, CDR2 YFSETQ, per germline. The CDR3 contains 15 residues. V lost 0 bases and J lost 1, with 10 bases in between.

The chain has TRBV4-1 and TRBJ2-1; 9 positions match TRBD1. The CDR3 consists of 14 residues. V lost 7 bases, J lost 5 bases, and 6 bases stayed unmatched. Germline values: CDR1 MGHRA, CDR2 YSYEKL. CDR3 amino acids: CASNIQGADNEQFF. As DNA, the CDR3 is TGCGCCAGCAATATACAGGGGGCCGACAATGAGCAGTTCTTC.